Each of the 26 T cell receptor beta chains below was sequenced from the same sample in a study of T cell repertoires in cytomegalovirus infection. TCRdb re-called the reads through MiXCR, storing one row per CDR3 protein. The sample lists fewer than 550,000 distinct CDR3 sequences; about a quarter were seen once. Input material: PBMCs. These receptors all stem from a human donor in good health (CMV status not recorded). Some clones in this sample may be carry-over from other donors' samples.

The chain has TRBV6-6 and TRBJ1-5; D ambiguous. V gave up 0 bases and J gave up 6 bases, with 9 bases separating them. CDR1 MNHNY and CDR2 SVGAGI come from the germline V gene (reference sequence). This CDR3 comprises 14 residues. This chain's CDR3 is CASSYSSRSQPQHF. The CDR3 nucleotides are TGTGCCAGCAGTTACTCAAGCCGGAGTCAGCCCCAGCATTTT.

The chain's CDR3 is CASSLDRVLYNEQFF. DNA of the CDR3: TGTGCCAGCAGTCTCGACAGGGTGCTATACAATGAGCAGTTCTTC. The V gene is TRBV12-3 or TRBV12-4, the J gene TRBJ2-1; 7 bases match TRBD1. The CDR3 consists of 15 residues. J was trimmed by 4 bases and V by 5 bases; bases with no gene match: 8.

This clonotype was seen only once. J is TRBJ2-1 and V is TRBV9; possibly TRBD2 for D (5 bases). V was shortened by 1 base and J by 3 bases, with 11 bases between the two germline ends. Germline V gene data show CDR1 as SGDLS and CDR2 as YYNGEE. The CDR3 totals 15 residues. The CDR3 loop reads CASSVTRGFYNEQFF. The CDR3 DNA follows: TGTGCCAGCAGCGTAACTAGAGGTTTCTACAATGAGCAGTTCTTC.

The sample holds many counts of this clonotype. The CDR3 region has the DNA TGTGCCAGCAGCTCCCGCAGCTTCCTATACACCTTC. It codes for CASSSRSFLYTF. The V gene is TRBV7-2, the J gene TRBJ1-2; the D is unclear. The ends were cut back, 4 bases at V and 11 bases at J, with 14 bases in the middle. The CDR3 covers 12 residues. Germline lookup yields CDR1 SGHTA and CDR2 FQGNSA.

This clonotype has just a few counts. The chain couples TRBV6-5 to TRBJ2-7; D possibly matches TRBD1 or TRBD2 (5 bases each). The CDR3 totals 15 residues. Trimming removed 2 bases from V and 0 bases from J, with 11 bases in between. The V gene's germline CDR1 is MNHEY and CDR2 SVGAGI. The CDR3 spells CASSYERDVSYEQYF. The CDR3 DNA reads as TGTGCCAGCAGTTACGAAAGGGACGTCTCCTACGAGCAGTACTTC.

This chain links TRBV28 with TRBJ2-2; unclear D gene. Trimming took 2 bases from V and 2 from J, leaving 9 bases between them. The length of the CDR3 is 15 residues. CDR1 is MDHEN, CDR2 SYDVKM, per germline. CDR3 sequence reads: CASSLQMGNTGELFF. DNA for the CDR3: TGTGCCAGCAGTTTACAGATGGGAAACACCGGGGAGCTGTTTTTT.

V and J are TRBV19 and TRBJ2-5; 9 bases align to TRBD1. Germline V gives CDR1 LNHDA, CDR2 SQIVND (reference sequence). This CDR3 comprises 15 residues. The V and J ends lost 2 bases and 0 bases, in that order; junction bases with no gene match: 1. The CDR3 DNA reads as TGTGCCAGTAGTATATGGGACAGGGACCAAGAGACCCAGTACTTC. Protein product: CASSIWDRDQETQYF.

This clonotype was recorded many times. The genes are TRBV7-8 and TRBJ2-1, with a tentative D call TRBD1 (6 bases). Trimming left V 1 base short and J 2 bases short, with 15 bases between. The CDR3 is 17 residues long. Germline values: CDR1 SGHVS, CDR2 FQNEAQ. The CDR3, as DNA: TGTGCCAGCAGCTTAGGCTCCTTGGGGGCCACCTACAATGAGCAGTTCTTC. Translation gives CASSLGSLGATYNEQFF.

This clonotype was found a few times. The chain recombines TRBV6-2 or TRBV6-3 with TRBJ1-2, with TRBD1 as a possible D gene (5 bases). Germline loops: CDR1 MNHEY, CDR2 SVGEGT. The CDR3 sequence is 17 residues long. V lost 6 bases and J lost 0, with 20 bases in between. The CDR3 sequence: CASSRRETAQPNYGYTF. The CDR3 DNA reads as TGTGCCAGCAGCCGAAGGGAGACAGCCCAACCTAACTATGGCTACACCTTC.

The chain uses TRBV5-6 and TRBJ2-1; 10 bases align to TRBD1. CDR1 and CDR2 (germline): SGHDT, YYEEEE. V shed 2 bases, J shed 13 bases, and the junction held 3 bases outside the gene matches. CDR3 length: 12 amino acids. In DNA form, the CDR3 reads TGTGCCAGCAGCTTTAGACAGGGGGCTCAGTTCTTC. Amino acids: CASSFRQGAQFF. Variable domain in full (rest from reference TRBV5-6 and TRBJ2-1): DAGVTQSPTHLIKTRGQQVTLRCSPKSGHDTVSWYQQALGQGPQFIFQYYEEEERQRGNFPDRFSGHQFPNYSSELNVNALLLGDSALYLCASSFRQGAQFFGPGTRLTVL.

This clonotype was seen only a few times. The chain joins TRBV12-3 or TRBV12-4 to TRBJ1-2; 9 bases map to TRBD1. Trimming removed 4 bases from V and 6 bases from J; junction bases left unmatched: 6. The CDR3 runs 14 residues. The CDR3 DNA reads TGTGCCAGCAGTTCACGACAGGGGGTCGATGGCTACACCTTC. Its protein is CASSSRQGVDGYTF.

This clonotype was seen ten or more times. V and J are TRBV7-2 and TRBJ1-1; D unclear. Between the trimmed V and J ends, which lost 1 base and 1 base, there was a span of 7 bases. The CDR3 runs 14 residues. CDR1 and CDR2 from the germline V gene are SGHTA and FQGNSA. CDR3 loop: CASSLELGNTEAFF. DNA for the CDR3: TGTGCCAGCAGCTTAGAACTTGGGAACACTGAAGCTTTCTTT. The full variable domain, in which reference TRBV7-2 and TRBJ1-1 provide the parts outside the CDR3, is GAGVSQSPSNKVTEKGKDVELRCDPISGHTALYWYRQSLGQGLEFLIYFQGNSAPDKSGLPSDRFSAERTGGSVSTLTIQRTQQEDSAVYLCASSLELGNTEAFFGQGTRLTVV.

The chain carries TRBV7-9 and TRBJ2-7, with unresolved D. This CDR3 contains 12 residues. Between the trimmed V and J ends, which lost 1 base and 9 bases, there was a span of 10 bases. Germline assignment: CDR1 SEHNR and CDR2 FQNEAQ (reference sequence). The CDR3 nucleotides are TGTGCCAGCAGCTTAGATGTCGGGCGGCAGTACTTC. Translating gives CASSLDVGRQYF.

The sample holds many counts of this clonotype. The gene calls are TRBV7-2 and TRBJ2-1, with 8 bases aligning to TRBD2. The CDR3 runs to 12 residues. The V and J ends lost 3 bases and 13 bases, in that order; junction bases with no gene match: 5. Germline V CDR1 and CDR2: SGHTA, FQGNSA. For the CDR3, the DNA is TGTGCCAGCAGCTTCCGCGGGACTAGTCAGTTCTTC. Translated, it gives CASSFRGTSQFF.

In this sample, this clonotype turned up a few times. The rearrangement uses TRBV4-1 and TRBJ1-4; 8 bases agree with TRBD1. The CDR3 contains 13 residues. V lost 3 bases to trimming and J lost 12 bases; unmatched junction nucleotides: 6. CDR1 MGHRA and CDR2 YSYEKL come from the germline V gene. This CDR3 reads CASSHELTGELFF. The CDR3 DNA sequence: TGCGCCAGCAGCCACGAACTGACAGGGGAACTGTTTTTT.

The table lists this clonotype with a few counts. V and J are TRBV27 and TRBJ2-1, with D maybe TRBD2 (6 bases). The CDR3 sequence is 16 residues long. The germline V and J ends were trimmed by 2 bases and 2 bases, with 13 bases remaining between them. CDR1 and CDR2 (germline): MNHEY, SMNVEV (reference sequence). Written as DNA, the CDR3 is TGTGCCAGCAGTTTACGAGGAGGGGTCACCTACAATGAGCAGTTCTTC. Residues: CASSLRGGVTYNEQFF.

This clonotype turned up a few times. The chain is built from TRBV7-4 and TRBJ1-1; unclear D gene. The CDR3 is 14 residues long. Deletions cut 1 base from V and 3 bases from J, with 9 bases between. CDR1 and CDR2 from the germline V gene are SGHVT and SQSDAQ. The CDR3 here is CASSLGGAHTEAFF. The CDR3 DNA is TGTGCCAGCAGCTTAGGGGGTGCACACACTGAAGCTTTCTTT. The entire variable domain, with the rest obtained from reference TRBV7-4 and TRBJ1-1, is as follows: GAGVSQSPRYKVAKRGRDVALRCDSISGHVTLYWYRQTLGQGSEVLTYSQSDAQRDKSGRPSGRFSAERPERSVSTLKIQRTEQGDSAVYLCASSLGGAHTEAFFGQGTRLTVV.

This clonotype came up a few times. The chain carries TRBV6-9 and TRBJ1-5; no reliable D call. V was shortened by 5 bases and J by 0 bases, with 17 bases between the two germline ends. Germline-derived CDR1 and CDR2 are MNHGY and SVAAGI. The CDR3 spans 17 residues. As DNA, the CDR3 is TGTGCCAGCAGTCTCCCGTATAGCATAGGTAGCAATCAGCCCCAGCATTTT. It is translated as CASSLPYSIGSNQPQHF.

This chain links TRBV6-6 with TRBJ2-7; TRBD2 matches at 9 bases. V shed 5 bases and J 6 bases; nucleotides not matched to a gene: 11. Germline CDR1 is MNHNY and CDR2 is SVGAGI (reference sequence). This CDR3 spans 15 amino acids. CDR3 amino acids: CASSRRHGTSSEQYF. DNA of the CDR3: TGTGCCAGCAGTCGACGCCACGGGACTAGCAGCGAGCAGTACTTC.

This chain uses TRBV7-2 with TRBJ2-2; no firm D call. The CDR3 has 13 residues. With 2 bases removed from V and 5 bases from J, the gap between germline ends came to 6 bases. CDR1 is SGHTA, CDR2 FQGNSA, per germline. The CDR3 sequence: CASSLKHTGELFF. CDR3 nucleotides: TGTGCCAGCAGCTTAAAGCATACCGGGGAGCTGTTTTTT.

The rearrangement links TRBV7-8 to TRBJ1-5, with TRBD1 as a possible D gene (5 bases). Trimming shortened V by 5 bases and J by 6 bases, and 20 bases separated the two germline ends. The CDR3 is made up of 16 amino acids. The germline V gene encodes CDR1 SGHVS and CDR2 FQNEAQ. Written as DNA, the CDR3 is TGTGCCAGCAGCCTGGCTGGCAGGCCTCAGGGTCAGCCCCAGCATTTT. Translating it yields CASSLAGRPQGQPQHF.

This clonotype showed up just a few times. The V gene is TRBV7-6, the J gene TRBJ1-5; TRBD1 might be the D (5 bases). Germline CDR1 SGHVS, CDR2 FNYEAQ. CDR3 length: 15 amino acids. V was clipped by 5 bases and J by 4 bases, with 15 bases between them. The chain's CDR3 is CASSPLKGPNQPQHF. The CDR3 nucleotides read TGTGCCAGCAGCCCCCTTAAGGGACCGAATCAGCCCCAGCATTTT.

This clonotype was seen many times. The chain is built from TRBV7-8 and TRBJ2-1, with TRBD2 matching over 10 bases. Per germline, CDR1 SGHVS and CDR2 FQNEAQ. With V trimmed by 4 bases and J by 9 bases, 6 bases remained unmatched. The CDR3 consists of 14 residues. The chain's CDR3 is CASSSRLAGSEQFF. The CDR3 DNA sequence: TGTGCCAGCAGCTCGAGACTAGCGGGCAGTGAGCAGTTCTTC.

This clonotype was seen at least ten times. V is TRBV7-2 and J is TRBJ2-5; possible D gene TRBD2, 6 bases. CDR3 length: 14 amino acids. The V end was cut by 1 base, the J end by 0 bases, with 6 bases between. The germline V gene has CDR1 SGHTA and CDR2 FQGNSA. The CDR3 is CASSLGGDQETQYF. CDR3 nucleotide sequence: TGTGCCAGCAGCTTAGGGGGGGACCAAGAGACCCAGTACTTC.

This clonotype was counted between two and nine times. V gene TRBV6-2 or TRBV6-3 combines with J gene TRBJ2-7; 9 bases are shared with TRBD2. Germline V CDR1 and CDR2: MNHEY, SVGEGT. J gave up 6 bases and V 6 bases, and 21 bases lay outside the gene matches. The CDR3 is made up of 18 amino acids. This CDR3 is CASSPRRAGGPPISEQYV. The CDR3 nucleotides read TGTGCCAGCAGCCCCAGAAGAGCGGGAGGCCCTCCAATCTCCGAGCAGTACGTC.

The CDR3, as DNA: TGTGCCAGCAGTTTACAAGCGGGAGGGCGGGCCCAGTACTTC. This codes for CASSLQAGGRAQYF. The chain uses TRBV27 and TRBJ2-5, with 10 nucleotides matching TRBD2. This CDR3 has 14 residues. Germline V gene data show CDR1 as MNHEY and CDR2 as SMNVEV (reference sequence). Trimming cost V 2 bases and J 9 bases; bases outside gene matches: 6.